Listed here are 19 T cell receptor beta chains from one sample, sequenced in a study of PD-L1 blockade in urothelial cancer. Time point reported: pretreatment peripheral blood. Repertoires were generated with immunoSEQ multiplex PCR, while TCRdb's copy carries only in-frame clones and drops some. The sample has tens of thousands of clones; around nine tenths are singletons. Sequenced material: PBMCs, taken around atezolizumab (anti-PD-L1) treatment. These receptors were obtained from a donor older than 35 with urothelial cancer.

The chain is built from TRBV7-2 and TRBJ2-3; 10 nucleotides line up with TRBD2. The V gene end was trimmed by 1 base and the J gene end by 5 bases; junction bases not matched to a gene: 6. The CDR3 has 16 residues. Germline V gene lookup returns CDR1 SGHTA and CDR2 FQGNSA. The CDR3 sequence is CASSLGGASGRDTQYF. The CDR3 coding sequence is TGTGCCAGCAGCTTAGGGGGGGCTAGCGGGAGAGATACGCAGTATTTT. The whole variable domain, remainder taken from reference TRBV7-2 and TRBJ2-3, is GAGVSQSPSNKVTEKGKDVELRCDPISGHTALYWYRQSLGQGLEFLIYFQGNSAPDKSGLPSDRFSAERTGGSVSTLTIQRTQQEDSAVYLCASSLGGASGRDTQYFGPGTRLTVL.

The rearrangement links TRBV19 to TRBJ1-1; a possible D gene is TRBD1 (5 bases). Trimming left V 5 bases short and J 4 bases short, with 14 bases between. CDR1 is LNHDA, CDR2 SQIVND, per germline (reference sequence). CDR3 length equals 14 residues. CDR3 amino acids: CASSSQGGVTEAFF. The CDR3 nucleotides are TGTGCCAGTAGTTCCCAAGGAGGGGTCACTGAAGCTTTCTTT.

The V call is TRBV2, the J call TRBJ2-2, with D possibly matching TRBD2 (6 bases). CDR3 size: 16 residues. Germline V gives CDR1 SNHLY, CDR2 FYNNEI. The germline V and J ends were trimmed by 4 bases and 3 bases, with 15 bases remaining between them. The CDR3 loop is CASSVREAGHTGELFF. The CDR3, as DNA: TGTGCCAGCAGTGTGCGTGAAGCGGGCCACACCGGGGAGCTGTTTTTT.

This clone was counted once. The CDR3 protein is CATSSLGLGRGARETQYF. CDR3 sequence (DNA): TGTGCCACCAGCAGCCTGGGGTTGGGCAGGGGGGCGAGGGAGACCCAGTACTTC. This chain links TRBV15 with TRBJ2-5, with a possible D match to TRBD1 (7 bases). CDR3 size: 18 residues. V lost 3 bases to trimming and J lost 5 bases, with 25 bases between them. The germline CDR1 and CDR2 sequences are LNHNV and YYDKDF (reference sequence).

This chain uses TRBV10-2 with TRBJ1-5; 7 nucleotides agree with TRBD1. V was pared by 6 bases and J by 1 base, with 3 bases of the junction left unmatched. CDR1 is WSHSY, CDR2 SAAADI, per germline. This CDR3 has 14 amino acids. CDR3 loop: CASRKGQSNQPQHF. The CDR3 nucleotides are TGCGCCAGCAGAAAGGGACAGAGCAATCAGCCCCAGCATTTT.

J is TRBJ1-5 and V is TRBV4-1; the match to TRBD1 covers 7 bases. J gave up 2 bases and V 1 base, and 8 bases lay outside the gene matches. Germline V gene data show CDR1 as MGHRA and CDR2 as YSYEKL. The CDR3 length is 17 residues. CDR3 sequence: CASSQGARGRGNQPQHF. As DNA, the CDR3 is TGCGCCAGCAGCCAAGGAGCGAGGGGGCGCGGCAATCAGCCCCAGCATTTT.

CDR3 coding DNA: TGCGCCAGCAGCCAAGACTTCGGCTCCTACGAGCAGTACTTC. Translating gives CASSQDFGSYEQYF. The chain has TRBV4-3 and TRBJ2-7, with D unclear. Germline lookup yields CDR1 LGHNA and CDR2 YSLEER. This CDR3 has 14 amino acids. With 0 bases removed from V and 0 bases from J, the gap between germline ends came to 6 bases.

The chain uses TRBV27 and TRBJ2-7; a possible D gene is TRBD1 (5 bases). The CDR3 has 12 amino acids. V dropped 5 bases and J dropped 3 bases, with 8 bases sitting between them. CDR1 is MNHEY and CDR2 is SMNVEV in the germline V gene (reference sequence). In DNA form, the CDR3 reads TGTGCCAGCAGTCCCACAGGCTACGAGCAGTACTTC. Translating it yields CASSPTGYEQYF.

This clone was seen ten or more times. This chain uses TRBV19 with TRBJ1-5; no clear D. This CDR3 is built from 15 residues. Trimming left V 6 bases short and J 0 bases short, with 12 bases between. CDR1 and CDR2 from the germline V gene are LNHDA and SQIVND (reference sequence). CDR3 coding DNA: TGTGCCAGTAGCGGTACTTTTAATAGCAATCAGCCCCAGCATTTT. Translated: CASSGTFNSNQPQHF. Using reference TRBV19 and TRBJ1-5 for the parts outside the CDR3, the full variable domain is DGGITQSPKYLFRKEGQNVTLSCEQNLNHDAMYWYRQDPGQGLRLIYYSQIVNDFQKGDIAEGYSVSREKKESFPLTVTSAQKNPTAFYLCASSGTFNSNQPQHFGDGTRLSIL.

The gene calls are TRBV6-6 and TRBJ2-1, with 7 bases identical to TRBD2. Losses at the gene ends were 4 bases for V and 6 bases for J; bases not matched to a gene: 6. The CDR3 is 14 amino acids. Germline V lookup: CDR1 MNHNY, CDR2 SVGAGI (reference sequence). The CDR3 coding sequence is TGTGCCAGCAGTTCCACCTGGGGGGGCAATGAGCAGTTCTTC. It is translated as CASSSTWGGNEQFF.

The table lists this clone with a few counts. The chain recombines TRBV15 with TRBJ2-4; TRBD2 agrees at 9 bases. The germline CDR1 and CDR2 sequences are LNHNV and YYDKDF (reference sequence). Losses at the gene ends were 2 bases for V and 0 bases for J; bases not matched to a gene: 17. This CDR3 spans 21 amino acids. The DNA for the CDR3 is TGTGCCACCAGCAGACCCTCCACTAGCGGGCTCGGGGCTCTAGCCAAAAACATTCAGTACTTC. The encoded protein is CATSRPSTSGLGALAKNIQYF.

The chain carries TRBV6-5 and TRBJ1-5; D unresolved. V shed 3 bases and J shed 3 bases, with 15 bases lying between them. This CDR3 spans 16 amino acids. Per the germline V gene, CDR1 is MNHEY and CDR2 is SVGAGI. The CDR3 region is CASSYASPSPNQPQHF. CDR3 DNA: TGTGCCAGCAGTTATGCTAGCCCCAGCCCCAATCAGCCCCAGCATTTT.

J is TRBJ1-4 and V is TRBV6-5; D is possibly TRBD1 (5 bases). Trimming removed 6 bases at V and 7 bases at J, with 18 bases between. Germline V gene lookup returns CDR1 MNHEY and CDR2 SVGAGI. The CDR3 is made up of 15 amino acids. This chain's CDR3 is CASRRPGGNGEKLFF. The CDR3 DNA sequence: TGTGCCAGCAGACGACCGGGGGGGAACGGTGAAAAACTGTTTTTT.

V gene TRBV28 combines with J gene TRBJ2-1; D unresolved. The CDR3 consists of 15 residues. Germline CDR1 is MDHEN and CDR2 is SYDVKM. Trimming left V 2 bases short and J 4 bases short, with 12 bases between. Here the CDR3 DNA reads TGTGCCAGCAGTTTAAGCGAGGTCCCTTACAATGAGCAGTTCTTC. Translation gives CASSLSEVPYNEQFF. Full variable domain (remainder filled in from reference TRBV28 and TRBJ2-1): DVKVTQSSRYLVKRTGEKVFLECVQDMDHENMFWYRQDPGLGLRLIYFSYDVKMKEKGDIPEGYSVSREKKERFSLILESASTNQTSMYLCASSLSEVPYNEQFFGPGTRLTVL.

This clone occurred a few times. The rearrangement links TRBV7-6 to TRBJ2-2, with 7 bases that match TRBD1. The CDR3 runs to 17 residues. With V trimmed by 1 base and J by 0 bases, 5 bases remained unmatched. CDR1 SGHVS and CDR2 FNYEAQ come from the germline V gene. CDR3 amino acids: CASSLGGGTANTGELFF. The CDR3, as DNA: TGTGCCAGCAGCTTAGGGGGTGGGACAGCGAACACCGGGGAGCTGTTTTTT.

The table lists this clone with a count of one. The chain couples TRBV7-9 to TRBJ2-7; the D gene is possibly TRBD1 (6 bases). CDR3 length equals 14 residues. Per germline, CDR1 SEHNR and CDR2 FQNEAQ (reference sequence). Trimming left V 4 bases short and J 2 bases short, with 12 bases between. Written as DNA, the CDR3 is TGTGCCAGCAGCTCGACAGGTCTCCCCTACGAGCAGTACTTC. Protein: CASSSTGLPYEQYF.

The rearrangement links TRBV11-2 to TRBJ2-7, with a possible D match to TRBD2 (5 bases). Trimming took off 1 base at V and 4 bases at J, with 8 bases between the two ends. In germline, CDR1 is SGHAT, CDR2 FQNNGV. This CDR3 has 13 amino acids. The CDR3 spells CASSLGAGYEQYF. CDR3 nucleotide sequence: TGTGCCAGCAGCTTAGGCGCGGGTTACGAGCAGTACTTC.

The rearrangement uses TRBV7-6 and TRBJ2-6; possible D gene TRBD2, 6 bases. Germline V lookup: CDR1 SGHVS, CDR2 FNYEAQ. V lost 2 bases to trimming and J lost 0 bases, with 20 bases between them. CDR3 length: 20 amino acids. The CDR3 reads CASSLLLGGPPSSGANVLTF. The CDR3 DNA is TGTGCCAGCAGCTTACTACTGGGGGGACCGCCAAGCTCTGGGGCCAACGTCCTGACTTTC.

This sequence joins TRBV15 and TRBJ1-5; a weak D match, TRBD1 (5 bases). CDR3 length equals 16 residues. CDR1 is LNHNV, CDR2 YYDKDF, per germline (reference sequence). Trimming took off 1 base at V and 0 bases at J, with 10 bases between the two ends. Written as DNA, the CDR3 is TGTGCCACCAGCAGAGGAGACAGTTATAGCAATCAGCCCCAGCATTTT. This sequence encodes CATSRGDSYSNQPQHF.